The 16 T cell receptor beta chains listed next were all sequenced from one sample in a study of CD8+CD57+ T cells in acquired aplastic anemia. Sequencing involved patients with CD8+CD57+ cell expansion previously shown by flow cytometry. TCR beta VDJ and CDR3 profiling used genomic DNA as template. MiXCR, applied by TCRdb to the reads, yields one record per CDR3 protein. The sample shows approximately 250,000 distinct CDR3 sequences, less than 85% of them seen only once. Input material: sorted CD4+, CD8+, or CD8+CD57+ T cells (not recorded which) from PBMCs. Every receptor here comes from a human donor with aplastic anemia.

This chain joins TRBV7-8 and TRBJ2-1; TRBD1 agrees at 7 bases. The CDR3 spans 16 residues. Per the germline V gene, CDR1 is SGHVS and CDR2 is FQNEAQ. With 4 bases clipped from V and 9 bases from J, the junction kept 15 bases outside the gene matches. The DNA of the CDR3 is TGTGCCAGCAGCTCCGGGGTCGGAAGTGGACAGGTTGAGCAGTTCTTC. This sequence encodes CASSSGVGSGQVEQFF.

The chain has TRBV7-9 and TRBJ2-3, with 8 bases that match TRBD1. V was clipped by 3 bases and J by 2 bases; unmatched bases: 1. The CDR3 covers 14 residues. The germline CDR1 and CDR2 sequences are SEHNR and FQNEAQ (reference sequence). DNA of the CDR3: TGTGCCAGCAGCTTGGACAGGGCCACAGATACGCAGTATTTT. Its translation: CASSLDRATDTQYF.

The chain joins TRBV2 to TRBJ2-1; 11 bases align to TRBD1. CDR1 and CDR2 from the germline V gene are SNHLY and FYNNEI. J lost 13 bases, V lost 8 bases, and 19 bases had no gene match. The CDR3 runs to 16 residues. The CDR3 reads CASGQGAGDCQAEQFF. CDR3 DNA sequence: TGTGCCAGCGGACAGGGGGCCGGCGACTGTCAGGCTGAACAGTTCTTC.

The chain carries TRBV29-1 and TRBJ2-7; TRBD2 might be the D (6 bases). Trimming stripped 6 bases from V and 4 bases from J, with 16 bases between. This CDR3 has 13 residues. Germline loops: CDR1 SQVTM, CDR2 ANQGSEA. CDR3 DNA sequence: TGCAGCGTGAGGGAGGAGGGGACTTACGAGCAGTACTTC. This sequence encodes CSVREEGTYEQYF.

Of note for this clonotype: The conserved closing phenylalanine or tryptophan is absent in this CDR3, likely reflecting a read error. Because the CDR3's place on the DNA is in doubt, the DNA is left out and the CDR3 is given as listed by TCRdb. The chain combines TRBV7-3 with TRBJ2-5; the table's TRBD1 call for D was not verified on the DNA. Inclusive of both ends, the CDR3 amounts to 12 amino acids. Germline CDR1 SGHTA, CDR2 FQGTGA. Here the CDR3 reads CAGQGAWEARYS.

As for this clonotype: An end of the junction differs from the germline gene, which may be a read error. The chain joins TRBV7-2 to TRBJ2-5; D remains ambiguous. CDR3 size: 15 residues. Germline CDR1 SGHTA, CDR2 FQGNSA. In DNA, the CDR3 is TGTGCCAGCAGCTTAGCCCCCGGGCCTAAAGAGGCCCAGTACTTC. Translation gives CASSLAPGPKEAQYF.

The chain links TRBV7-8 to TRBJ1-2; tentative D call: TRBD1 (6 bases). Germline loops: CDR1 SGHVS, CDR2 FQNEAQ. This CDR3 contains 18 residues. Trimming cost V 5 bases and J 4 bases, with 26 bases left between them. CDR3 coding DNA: TGTGCCAGCAGCCGCGTTGGGGGCGTTCCCGATCGGGTCTATGGCTACACCTTC. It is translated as CASSRVGGVPDRVYGYTF.

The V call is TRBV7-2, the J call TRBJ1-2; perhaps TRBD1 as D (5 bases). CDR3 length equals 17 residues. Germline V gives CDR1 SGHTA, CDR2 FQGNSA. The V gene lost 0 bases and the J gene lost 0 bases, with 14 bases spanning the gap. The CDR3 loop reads CASSLAGTGLANYGYTF. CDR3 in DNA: TGTGCCAGCAGCTTAGCGGGTACGGGGCTTGCTAACTATGGCTACACCTTC.

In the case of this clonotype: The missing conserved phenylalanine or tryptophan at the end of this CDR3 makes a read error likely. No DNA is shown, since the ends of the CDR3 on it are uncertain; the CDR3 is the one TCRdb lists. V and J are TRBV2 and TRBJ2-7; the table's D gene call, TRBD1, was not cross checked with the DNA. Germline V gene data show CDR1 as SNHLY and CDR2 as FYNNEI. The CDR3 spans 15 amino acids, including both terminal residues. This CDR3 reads CASSDGGMDEQFFEP.

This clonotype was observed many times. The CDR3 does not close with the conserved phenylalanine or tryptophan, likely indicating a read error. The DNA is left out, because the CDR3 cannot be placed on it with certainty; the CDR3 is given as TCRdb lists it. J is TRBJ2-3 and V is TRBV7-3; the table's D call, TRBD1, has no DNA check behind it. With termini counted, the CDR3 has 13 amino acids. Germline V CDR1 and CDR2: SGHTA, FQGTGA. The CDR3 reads CASSRQANAVEHL.

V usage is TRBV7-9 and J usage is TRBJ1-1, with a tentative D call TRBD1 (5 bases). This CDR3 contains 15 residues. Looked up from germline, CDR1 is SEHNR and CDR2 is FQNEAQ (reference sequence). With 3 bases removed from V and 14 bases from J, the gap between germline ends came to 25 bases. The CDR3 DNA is TGTGCCAGCAGCTTTCAAAGAGGCGGGGGGACTGATGAGTTCTTT. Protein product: CASSFQRGGGTDEFF. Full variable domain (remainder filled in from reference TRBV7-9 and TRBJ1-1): DTGVSQNPRHKITKRGQNVTFRCDPISEHNRLYWYRQTLGQGPEFLTYFQNEAQLEKSRLLSDRFSAERPKGSFSTLEIQRTEQGDSAMYLCASSFQRGGGTDEFFGQGTRLTVV.

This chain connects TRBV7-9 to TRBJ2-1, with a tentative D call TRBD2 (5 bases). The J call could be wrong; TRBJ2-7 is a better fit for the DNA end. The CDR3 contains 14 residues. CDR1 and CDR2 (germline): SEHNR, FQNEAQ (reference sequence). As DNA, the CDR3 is TGTGCCAGCAGCAACCGAACGGGGAAAGATACGCAGTACTTC. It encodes CASSNRTGKDTQYF.

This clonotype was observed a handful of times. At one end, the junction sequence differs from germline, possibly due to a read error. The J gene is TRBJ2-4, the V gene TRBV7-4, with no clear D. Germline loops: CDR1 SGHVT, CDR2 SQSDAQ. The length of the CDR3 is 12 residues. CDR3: CASGEAGTVQYF. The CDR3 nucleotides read TGTGCCAGCGGGGAAGCTGGCACCGTTCAGTACTTT.

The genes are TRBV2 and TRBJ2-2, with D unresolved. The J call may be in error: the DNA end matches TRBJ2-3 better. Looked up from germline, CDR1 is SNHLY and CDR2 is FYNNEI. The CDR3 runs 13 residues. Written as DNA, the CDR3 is TGTGCCAGCAGCGCCCTGAGTACCGGTACGCAGTATTTT. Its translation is CASSALSTGTQYF.

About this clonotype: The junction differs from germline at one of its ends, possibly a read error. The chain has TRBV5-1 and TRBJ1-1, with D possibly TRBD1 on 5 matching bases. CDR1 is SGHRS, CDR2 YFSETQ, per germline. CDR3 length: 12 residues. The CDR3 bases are TGTGCCAGCAGGGATGAAGGGGCTGAAGCTTTCTTT. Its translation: CASRDEGAEAFF.

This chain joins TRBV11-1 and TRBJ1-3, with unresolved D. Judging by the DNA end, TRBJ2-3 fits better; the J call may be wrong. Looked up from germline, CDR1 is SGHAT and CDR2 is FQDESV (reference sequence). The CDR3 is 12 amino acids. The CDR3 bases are TGTGCCAGCAGCTTAGAGCCAGCTGCGCAGTATTTT. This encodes CASSLEPAAQYF.